This section outlines one T cell receptor beta chain sequence together with its context. This clone's antigen is unknown. No much larger clone exists at a distance of one base, and base qualities are not known. The library was generated by the immunoSEQ multiplex PCR assay. In most patients, genomic DNA was isolated using the Qiagen DNeasy Blood and Tissue Kit and sent frozen to Adaptive Biotechnologies for TCR sequencing. High-throughput TCR-beta CDR3 sequencing of genomic DNA from most patients was performed by Adaptive Biotechnologies. The authors processed their data as follows. Adaptive's ImmunoSEQ software was the source of the TCR sequencing data for 18 patients, while a few other patients were processed with MiXCR and VDJtools. CD4 versus CD8 sorting errors were corrected by removing sequences found in both subsets at a frequency ratio below 5:1. CDR3 nucleotide sequences shared between donor and recipient were removed because their origin could not be assigned. To be classed as alloreactive, a clone needed at least 2-fold expansion over unstimulated cells and a minimum CFSE-low frequency of 0.002% (template counts) or 0.001% (read counts). Clones were considered mappable if detected in sequenced pre-transplant spleen, lymph node, or MLR CFSE-low populations of the donor or recipient. Cumulative frequency of alloreactive clones was calculated as a percentage of all sequences weighted by copy number. TCRdb obtained this table from immuneACCESS and retained in-frame rearrangements with V and J assigned. These tables miss some clones; where compared with another copy, unresolved V genes account for less than half of the shortfall, and the remainder is unexplained. V, J and clone size were drawn from that table, and D and trimming were deduced from the DNA. For this sample the table gives over 100,000 clones, of which roughly 96% were detected only once. The biggest ten clones account for more than 2.5% of the sample.

Per the publication, the time point label means: cells obtained before transplantation from donor or recipient. CD3+CD4+ and CD3+CD8+ populations were FACS-sorted from unstimulated pre-transplant donor and recipient cells taken from spleen or lymph nodes. This entry is derived from a study of graft-versus-host responses after intestinal transplantation (dated by TCRdb to 2020 to 2022). Study-wide context: The transplants that recipients got were multivisceral, liver-intestinal, or isolated intestinal. Rather than being sequenced by the commercial service, samples from three later patients were sequenced in-house on an Illumina MiSeq and processed with MiXCR. Donor T cell macrochimerism was defined as a peak of at least 4% donor T cells among recipient peripheral blood mononuclear cells. Alloreactive clones were identified by sequencing pre-transplant mixed lymphocyte reaction products and comparing these products with unstimulated pre-transplant donor and recipient T cells. After intestinal transplantation, graft-versus-host and host-versus-graft alloreactive T cell clones in the graft, circulation and bone marrow were tracked using bulk TCR-beta CDR3 sequencing. The cohort enrolled about two dozen intestinal transplant recipients including one retransplant, and a few patients lacking pretransplant specimens were excluded. Anti-thymocyte globulin induction was given to all recipients, followed by maintenance tacrolimus and steroids for 2 to 4 years.

The germline V gene provides CDR1 SGDLS and CDR2 YYNGEE. Trimming takes 0 bases from V and 3 bases from J, and the germline ends sit 5 bases apart. Reading from cysteine to phenylalanine, the CDR3 counts 13 amino acids. Only CDR3 DNA is held: 39 bases, read in frame from base 1. General conclusions and limits of the study: The relatively low number and heterogeneity of intestinal transplant patients limited the conclusions. Early after transplant, declines in HvG clones were associated with peak levels of circulating GvH clones. In the allografts of patients with donor T cell macrochimerism, GvH to HvG T cell clonal ratios were high. GvH clones turned up in recipient bone marrow, with some appearing earlier in ileal mucosa or blood, a pattern consistent with an intestinal mucosal origin.

The V gene is TRBV9 and the J gene is TRBJ2-3, with an unclear D gene assignment. This clonotype was sampled from a human donor who received an intestinal transplant. The specimen was unstimulated CD8+ T cells sorted from spleen or lymph node cells, collected before intestinal transplant. In nucleotides, the sequence is TGTGCCAGCAGCGTAGGGTGGACAGATACGCAGTATTTT. This yields the protein CASSVGWTDTQYF.